This T cell receptor beta chain was captured in a study of immune heterogeneity within non-small cell lung tumors. Study outcomes and limitations: Recurrence of the same dominant CDR3 beta clonotypes was seen across tumor sites within a patient, and site-unique high-frequency clones were present alongside them.

TCRs were amplified from approximately 600 ng gDNA of bulk tumor per sample. Several biopsies per primary tumor were taken during surgery, spaced as far apart as possible. Those enrolled were patients newly diagnosed with untreated non-small cell lung cancer and undergoing curative surgery. Individuals who provided samples were patients with newly diagnosed non-small cell lung cancer who were having surgery with curative intent. For the TCR beta CDR3, multiplex PCR with 32 V and 13 J primers performed the amplification. TCRdb ran MiXCR on the multiplex PCR reads and lists one entry per CDR3 protein. The data show 1,500 to 2,500 distinct CDR3 sequences, 30% seen once. By proportion, this clonotype is medium-sized (0.01 to 0.1%). Antigen specificity is unknown. The CDR3 totals 16 residues. CDR1 SGHTA and CDR2 FQGNSA come from the germline V gene. The junction had 8 bases not matched to a gene; V was cut back by 4 bases and J by 4 bases.

Sequencing used lung tumor tissue. This TCR derives from a man in his sixties with non-small cell lung cancer. The chain carries TRBV7-2 and TRBJ2-7, with 12 bases matching TRBD1. The CDR3 nucleotides are TGTGCCAGCAGCTGGGCCGGGACAGGGGGCATATACGAGCAGTACTTC. This encodes CASSWAGTGGIYEQYF.